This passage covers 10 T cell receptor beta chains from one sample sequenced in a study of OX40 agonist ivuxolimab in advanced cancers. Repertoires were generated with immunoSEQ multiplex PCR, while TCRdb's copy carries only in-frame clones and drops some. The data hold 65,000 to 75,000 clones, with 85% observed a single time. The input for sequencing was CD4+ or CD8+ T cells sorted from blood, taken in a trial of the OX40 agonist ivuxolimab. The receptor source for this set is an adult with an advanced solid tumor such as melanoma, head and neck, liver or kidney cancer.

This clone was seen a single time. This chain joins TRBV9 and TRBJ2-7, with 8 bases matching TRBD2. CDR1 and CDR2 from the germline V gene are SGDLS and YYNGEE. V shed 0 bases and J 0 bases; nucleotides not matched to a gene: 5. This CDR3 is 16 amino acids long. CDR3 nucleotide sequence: TGTGCCAGCAGCGTAGGGCCCCTAGCGGGCTCCTACGAGCAGTACTTC. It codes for CASSVGPLAGSYEQYF.

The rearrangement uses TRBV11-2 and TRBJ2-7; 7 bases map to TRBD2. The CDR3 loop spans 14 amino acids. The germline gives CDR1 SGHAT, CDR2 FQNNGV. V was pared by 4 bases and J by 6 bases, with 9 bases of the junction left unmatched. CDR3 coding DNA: TGTGCCAGCAGCTCCCCCCGTGAGCGGGGCGAGCAGTACTTC. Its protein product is CASSSPRERGEQYF.

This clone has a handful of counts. The CDR3 sequence: CASWTGELFF. In DNA, the CDR3 is TGTGCCAGCTGGACCGGGGAGCTGTTTTTT. The chain carries TRBV6-7 and TRBJ2-2; D is uncertain. TRBV6-7 is annotated as an ORF whose role is uncertain. This CDR3 is built from 10 residues. V gave up 8 bases and J gave up 5 bases, with 3 bases separating them.

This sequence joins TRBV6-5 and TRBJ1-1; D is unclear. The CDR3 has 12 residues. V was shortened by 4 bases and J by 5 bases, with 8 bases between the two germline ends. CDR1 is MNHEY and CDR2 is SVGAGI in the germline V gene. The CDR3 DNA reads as TGTGCCAGCAGTTCCCAGAGGACTGAAGCTTTCTTT. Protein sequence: CASSSQRTEAFF.

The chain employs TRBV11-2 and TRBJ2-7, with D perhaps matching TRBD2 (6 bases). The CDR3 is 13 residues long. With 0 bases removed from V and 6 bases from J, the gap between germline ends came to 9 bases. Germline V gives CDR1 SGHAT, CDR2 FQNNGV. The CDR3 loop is CASSLDGGLEQYF. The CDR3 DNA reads TGTGCCAGCAGCTTAGATGGGGGACTCGAGCAGTACTTC.

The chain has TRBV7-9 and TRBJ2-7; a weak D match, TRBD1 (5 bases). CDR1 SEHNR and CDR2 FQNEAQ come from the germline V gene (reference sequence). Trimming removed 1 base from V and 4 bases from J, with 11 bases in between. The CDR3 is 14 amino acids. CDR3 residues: CASSLVAQGYEQYF. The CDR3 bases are TGTGCCAGCAGCTTAGTTGCTCAGGGTTACGAGCAGTACTTC.

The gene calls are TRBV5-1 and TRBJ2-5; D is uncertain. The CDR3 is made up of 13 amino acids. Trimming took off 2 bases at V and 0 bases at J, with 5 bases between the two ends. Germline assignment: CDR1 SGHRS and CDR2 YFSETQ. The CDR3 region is CASSLGDQETQYF. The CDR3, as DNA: TGCGCCAGCAGCTTAGGTGACCAAGAGACCCAGTACTTC.

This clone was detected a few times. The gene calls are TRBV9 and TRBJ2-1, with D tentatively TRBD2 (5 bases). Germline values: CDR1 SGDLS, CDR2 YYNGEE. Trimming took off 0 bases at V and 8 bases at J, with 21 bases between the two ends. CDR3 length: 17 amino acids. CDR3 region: CASSVGRWGVSIDEQFF. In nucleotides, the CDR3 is TGTGCCAGCAGCGTAGGTCGCTGGGGAGTCTCGATCGATGAGCAGTTCTTC.

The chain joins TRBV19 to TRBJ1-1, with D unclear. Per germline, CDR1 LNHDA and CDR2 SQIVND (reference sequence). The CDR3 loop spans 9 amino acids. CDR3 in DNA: TGTGCACTGAACACTGAAGCTTTCTTT. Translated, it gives CALNTEAFF.

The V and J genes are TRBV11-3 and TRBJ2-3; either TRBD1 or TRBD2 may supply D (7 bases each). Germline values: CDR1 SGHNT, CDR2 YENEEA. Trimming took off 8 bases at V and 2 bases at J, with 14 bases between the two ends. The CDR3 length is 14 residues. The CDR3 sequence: CASARGGNTDTQYF. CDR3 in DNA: TGTGCCAGCGCCAGGGGGGGGAACACAGATACGCAGTATTTT.